The clone carrying this T cell receptor (beta chain) was observed at least ten times. Its antigen is not known. CDR1 and CDR2 (germline): LNHDA, SQIVND (reference sequence). This CDR3 contains 13 residues. The V end lost 5 bases, the J end lost 0 bases, and 5 bases lay between the germline ends. This specimen comes from a study of T cells after posttransplantation cyclophosphamide. Findings and limits, study-wide: Donor-recipient repertoire similarity was low at 1-2 months, rising over year one. Tissue-infiltrating T cells from skin or gut overlapped little with blood T cells. After PTCy, TRB diversity resembled that of CNI/methotrexate controls.

Generated by immunoSEQ multiplex PCR, the TCRdb table keeps only in-frame clones and is missing some. The specimen has tens of thousands of clones, none found just once. Sequencing was done on a sample of PBMCs. This TCR was sampled from a man younger than 40 in good health and a related stem cell transplant donor. The chain combines TRBV19 with TRBJ1-3; the D gene is possibly TRBD1 (5 bases). The CDR3 DNA is TGTGCCAGTAGTGACAGCTCTGGAAACACCATATATTTT. As protein: CASSDSSGNTIYF.